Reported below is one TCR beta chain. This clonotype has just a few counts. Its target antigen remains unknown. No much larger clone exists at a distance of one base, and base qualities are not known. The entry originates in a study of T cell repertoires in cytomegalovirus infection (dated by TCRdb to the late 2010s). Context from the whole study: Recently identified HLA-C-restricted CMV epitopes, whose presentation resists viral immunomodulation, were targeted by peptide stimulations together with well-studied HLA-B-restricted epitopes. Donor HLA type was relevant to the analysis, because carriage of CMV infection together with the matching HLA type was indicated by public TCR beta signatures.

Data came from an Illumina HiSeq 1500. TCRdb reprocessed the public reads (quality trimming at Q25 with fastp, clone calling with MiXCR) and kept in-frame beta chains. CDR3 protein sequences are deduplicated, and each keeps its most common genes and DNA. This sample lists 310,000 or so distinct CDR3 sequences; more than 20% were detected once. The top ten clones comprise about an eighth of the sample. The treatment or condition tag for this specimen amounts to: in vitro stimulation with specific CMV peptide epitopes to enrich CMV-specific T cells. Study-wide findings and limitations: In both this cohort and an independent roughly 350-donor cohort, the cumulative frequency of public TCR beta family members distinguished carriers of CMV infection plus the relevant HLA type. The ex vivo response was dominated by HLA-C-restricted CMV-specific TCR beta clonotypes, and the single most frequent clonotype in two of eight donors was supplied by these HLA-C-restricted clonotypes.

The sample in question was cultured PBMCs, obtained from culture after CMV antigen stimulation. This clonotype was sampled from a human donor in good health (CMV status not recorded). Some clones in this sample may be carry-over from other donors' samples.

The DNA is TGTGCCACCAGTGACTTCGGACAGGGGCGACTCACCGGGGAGCTGTTTTTT. This is translated as CATSDFGQGRLTGELFF. The chain couples TRBV24-1 to TRBJ2-2; 9 central nucleotides agree with TRBD1. Here V drops 4 bases and J drops 4 bases, and the junction holds 9 bases not matched to any gene. CDR1 and CDR2 (KGHDR, SFDVKD) derive from the germline V gene. The CDR3 starts with the cysteine, ends with the phenylalanine, and has 17 residues. Of all the DNA, just the CDR3 is kept, 51 bases in frame from base 1.